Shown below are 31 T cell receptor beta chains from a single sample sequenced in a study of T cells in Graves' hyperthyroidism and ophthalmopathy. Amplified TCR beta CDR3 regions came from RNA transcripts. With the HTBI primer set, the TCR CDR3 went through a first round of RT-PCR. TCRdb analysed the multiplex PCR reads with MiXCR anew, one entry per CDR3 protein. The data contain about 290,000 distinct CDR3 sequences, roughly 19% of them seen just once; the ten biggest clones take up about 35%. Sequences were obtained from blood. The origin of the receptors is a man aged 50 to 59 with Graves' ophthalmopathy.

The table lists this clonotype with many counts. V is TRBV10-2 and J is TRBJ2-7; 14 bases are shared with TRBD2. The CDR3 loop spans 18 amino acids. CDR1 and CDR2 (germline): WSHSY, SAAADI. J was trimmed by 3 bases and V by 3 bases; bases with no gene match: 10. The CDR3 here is CASSDPGGTSGSRYEQYF. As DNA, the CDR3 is TGCGCCAGCAGTGACCCCGGGGGGACTAGCGGGAGCCGCTACGAGCAGTACTTC.

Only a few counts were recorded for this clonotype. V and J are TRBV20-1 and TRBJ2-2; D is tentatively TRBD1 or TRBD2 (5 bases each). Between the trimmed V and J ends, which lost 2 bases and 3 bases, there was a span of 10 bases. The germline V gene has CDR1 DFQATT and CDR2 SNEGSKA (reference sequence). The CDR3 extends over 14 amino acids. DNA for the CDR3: TGCAGTGCTAGAAGAAGGGACGACACCGGGGAGCTGTTTTTT. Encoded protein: CSARRRDDTGELFF.

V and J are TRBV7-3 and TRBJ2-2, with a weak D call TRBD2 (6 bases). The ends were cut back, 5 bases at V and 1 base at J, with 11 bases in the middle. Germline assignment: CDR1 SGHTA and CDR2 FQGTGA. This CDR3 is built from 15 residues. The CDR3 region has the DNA TGTGCCAGCAGCCCCCCGGGGGAGAACACCGGGGAGCTGTTTTTT. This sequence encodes CASSPPGENTGELFF.

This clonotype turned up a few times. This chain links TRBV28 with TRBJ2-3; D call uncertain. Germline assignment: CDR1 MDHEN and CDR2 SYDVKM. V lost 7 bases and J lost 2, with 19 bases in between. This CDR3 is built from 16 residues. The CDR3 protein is CASIDLDGRTTDTQYF. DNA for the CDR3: TGTGCCAGCATAGATTTGGACGGCCGGACCACAGATACGCAGTATTTT. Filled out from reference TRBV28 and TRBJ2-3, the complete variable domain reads DVKVTQSSRYLVKRTGEKVFLECVQDMDHENMFWYRQDPGLGLRLIYFSYDVKMKEKGDIPEGYSVSREKKERFSLILESASTNQTSMYLCASIDLDGRTTDTQYFGPGTRLTVL.

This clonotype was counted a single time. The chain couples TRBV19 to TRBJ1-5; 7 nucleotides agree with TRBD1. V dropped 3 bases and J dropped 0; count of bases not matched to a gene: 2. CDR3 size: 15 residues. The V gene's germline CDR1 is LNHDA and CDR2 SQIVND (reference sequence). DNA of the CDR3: TGTGCCAGTAGTATCGGACAGGTTAGCAATCAGCCCCAGCATTTT. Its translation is CASSIGQVSNQPQHF.

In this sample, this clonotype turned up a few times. CDR3 loop: CASSAGQGDYGYTF. The DNA for the CDR3 is TGTGCCAGCAGCGCGGGACAGGGTGACTATGGCTACACCTTC. This chain links TRBV9 with TRBJ1-2, with 9 bases identical to TRBD1. The CDR3 is 14 amino acids. Germline V gene sequence: CDR1 SGDLS, CDR2 YYNGEE. The V gene end was trimmed by 3 bases and the J gene end by 3 bases; junction bases not matched to a gene: 3. The entire variable domain, with the rest obtained from reference TRBV9 and TRBJ1-2, is as follows: DSGVTQTPKHLITATGQRVTLRCSPRSGDLSVYWYQQSLDQGLQFLIQYYNGEERAKGNILERFSAQQFPDLHSELNLSSLELGDSALYFCASSAGQGDYGYTFGSGTRLTVV.

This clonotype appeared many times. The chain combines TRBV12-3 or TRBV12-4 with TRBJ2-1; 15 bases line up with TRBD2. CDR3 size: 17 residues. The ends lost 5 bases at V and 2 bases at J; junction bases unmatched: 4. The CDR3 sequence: CASSPRTSGRAYNEQFF. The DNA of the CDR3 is TGTGCCAGCAGTCCAAGGACTAGCGGGAGGGCCTACAATGAGCAGTTCTTC.

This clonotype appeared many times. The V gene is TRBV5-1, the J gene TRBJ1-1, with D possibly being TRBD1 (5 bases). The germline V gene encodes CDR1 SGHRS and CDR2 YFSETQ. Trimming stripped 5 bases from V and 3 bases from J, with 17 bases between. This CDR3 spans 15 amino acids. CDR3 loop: CASSYAAGGDTEAFF. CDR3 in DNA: TGCGCCAGCAGTTACGCCGCGGGGGGAGACACTGAAGCTTTCTTT.

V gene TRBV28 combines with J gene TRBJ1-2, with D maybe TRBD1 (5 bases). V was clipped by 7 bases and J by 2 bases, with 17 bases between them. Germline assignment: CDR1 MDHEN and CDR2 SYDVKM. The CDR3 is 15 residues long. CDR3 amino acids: CASNRAGGLNYGYTF. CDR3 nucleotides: TGTGCCAGCAATCGGGCGGGGGGACTAAACTATGGCTACACCTTC.

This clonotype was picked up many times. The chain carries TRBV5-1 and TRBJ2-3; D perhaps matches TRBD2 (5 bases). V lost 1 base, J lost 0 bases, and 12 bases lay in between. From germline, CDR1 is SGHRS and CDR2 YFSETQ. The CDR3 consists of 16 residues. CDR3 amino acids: CASSLSGSTSTDTQYF. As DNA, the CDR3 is TGCGCCAGCAGCTTGAGCGGCAGCACTAGCACAGATACGCAGTATTTT.

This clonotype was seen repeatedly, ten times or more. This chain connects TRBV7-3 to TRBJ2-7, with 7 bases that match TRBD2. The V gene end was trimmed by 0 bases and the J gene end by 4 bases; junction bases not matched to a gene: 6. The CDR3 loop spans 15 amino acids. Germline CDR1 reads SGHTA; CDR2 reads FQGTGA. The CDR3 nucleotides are TGTGCCAGCAGCTTAACTCCTAGCGGAGATTACGAGCAGTACTTC. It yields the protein CASSLTPSGDYEQYF.

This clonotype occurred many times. The CDR3 DNA sequence: TGTGCCAGCTCAATCCCCGGGGCGGAGACCCAGTACTTC. Translation: CASSIPGAETQYF. This chain joins TRBV28 and TRBJ2-5, with D possibly called TRBD1 or TRBD2 (5 bases each). V was cut by 8 bases and J by 5 bases, with 15 bases left in between. CDR1 and CDR2 from the germline V gene are MDHEN and SYDVKM. This CDR3 has 13 residues.

CDR3 in DNA: TGTGCCACCAGCTGGGATGGCGGACTAAATCAGCCCCAGCATTTT. This translates into CATSWDGGLNQPQHF. The gene calls are TRBV15 and TRBJ1-5; D is unresolved. The CDR3 runs 15 residues. V lost 5 bases, J lost 4 bases, and 15 bases lay in between. CDR1 is LNHNV and CDR2 is YYDKDF in the germline V gene (reference sequence).

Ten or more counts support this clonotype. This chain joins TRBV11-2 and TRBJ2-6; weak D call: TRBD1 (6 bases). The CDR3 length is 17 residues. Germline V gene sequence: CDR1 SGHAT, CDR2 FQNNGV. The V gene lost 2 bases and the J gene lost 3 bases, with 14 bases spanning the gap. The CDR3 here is CASSLRDIRDGANVLTF. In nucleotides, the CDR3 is TGTGCCAGCAGCTTAAGGGACATCCGCGATGGGGCCAACGTCCTGACTTTC.

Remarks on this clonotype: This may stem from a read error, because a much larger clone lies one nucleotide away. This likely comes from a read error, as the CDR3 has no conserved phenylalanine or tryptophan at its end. CDR3 sequence: CAWRGRRDMNTEAFS. The DNA of the CDR3 is TGTGCCTGGCGCGGGCGGCGGGATATGAACACTGAAGCTTTCTCT. V usage is TRBV30 and J usage is TRBJ1-1, with no clear D. Trimming pared 5 bases from V and 0 bases from J, leaving 16 bases between. This CDR3 contains 15 residues. Germline assignment: CDR1 GTSNPN and CDR2 SVGIG (reference sequence).

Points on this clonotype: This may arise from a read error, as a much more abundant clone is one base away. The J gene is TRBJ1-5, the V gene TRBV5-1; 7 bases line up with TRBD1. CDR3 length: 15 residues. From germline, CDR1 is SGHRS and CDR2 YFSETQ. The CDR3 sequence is CASSLVEDRNQPQHF. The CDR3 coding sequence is TGTGCCAGCAGCTTGGTCGAGGACAGGAATCAGCCCCAGCATTTT.

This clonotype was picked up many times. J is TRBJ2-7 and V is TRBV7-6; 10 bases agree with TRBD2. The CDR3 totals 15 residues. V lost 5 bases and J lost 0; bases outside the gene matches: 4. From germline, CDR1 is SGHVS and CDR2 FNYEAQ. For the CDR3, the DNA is TGTGCCAGCAGCACCCTAGCGGGAGCCTCCTACGAGCAGTACTTC. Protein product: CASSTLAGASYEQYF.

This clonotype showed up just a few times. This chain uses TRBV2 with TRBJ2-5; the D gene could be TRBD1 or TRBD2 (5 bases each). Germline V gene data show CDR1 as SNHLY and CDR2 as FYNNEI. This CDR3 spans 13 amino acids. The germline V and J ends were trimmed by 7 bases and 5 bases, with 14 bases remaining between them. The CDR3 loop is CASNRDRRETQYF. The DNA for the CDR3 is TGTGCCAGCAACCGGGACCGACGGGAGACCCAGTACTTC.

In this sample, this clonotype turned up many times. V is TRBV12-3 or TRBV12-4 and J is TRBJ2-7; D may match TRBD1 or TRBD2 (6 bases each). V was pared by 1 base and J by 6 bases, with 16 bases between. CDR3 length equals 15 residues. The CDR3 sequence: CASSLGGARSAEQYF. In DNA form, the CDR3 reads TGTGCCAGCAGTTTAGGGGGGGCGCGGTCGGCCGAGCAGTACTTC.

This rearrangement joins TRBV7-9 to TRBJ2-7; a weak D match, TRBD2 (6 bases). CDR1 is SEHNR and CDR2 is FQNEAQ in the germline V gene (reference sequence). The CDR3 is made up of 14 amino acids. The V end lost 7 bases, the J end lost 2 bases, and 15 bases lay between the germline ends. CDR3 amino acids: CASTMEGLPYEQYF. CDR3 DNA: TGTGCCAGCACGATGGAGGGCCTACCCTACGAGCAGTACTTC.

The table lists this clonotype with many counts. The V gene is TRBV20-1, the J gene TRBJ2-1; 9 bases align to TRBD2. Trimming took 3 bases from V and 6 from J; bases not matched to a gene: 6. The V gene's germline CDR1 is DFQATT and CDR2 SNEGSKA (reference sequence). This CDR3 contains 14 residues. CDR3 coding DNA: TGCAGTGCTAGCCCCCCAGCGGGAGGCAATGAGCAGTTCTTC. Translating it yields CSASPPAGGNEQFF.

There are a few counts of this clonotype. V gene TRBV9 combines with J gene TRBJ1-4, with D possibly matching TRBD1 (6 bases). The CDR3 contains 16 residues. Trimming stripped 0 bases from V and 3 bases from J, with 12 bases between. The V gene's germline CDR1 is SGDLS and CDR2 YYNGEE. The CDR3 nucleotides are TGTGCCAGCAGCGTAGCTGGGACACATTCTAATGAAAAACTGTTTTTT. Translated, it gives CASSVAGTHSNEKLFF. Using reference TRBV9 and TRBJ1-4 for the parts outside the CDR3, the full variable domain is DSGVTQTPKHLITATGQRVTLRCSPRSGDLSVYWYQQSLDQGLQFLIQYYNGEERAKGNILERFSAQQFPDLHSELNLSSLELGDSALYFCASSVAGTHSNEKLFFGSGTQLSVL.

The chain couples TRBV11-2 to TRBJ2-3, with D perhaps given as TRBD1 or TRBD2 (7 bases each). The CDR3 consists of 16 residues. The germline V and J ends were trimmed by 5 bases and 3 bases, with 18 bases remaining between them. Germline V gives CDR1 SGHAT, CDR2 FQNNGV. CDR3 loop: CASSRRGGDGTDTQYF. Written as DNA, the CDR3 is TGTGCCAGCAGCCGCAGGGGGGGAGATGGTACAGATACGCAGTATTTT.

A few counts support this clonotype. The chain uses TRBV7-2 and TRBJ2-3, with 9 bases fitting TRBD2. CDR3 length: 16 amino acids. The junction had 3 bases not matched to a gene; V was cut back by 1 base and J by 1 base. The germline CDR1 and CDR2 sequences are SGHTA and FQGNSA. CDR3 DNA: TGTGCCAGCAGCTTAGGTATAGCGGGGGGCACAGATACGCAGTATTTT. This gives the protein CASSLGIAGGTDTQYF.

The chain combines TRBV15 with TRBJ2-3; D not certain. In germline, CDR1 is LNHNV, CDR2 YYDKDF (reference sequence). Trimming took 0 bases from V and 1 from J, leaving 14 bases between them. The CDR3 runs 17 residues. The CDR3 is CATSRDAQAPGTDTQYF. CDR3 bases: TGTGCCACCAGCAGAGATGCCCAGGCACCCGGCACAGATACGCAGTATTTT.

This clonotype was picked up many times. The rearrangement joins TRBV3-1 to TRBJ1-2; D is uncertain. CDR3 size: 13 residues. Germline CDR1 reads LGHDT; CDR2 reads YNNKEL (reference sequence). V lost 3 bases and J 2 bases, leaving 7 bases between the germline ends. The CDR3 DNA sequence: TGTGCCAGCAGCCAGGAGAGGAACTATGGCTACACCTTC. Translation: CASSQERNYGYTF. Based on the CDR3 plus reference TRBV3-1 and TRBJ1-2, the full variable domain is DTAVSQTPKYLVTQMGNDKSIKCEQNLGHDTMYWYKQDSKKFLKIMFSYNNKELIINETVPNRFSPKSPDKAHLNLHINSLELGDSAVYFCASSQERNYGYTFGSGTRLTVV.

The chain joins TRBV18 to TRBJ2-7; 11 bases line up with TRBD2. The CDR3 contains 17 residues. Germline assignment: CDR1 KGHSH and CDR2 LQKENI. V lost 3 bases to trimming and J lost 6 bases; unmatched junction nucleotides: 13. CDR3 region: CASSPLPGLAAGSEQYF. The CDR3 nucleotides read TGTGCCAGCTCACCTCTACCGGGACTAGCGGCGGGAAGCGAGCAGTACTTC. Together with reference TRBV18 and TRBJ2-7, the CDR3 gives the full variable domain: NAGVMQNPRHLVRRRGQEARLRCSPMKGHSHVYWYRQLPEEGLKFMVYLQKENIIDESGMPKERFSAEFPKEGPSILRIQQVVRGDSAAYFCASSPLPGLAAGSEQYFGPGTRLTVT.

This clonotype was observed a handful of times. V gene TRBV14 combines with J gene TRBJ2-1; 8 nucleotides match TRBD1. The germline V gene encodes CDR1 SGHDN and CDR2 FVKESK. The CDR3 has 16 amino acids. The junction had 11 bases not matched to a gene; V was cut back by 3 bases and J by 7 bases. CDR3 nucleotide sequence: TGTGCCAGCAGCCACCCAGGCAGGGGGCTTGCAAATGAGCAGTTCTTC. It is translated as CASSHPGRGLANEQFF. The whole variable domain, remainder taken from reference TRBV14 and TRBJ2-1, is EAGVTQFPSHSVIEKGQTVTLRCDPISGHDNLYWYRRVMGKEIKFLLHFVKESKQDESGMPNNRFLAERTGGTYSTLKVQPAELEDSGVYFCASSHPGRGLANEQFFGPGTRLTVL.

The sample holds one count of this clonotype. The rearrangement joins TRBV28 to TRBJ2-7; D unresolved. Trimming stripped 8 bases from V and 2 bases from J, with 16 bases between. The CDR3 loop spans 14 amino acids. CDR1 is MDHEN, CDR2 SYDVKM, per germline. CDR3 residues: CASSSGRLPYEQYF. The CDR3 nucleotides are TGTGCCAGCTCCTCCGGACGGCTACCCTACGAGCAGTACTTC.

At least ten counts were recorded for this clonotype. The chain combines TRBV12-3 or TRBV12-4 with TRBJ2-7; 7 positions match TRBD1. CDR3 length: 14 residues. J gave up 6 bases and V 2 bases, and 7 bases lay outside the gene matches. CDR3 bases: TGTGCCAGCAGTTTAAGACAGGGAAGAGTCGAGCAGTACTTC. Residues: CASSLRQGRVEQYF.

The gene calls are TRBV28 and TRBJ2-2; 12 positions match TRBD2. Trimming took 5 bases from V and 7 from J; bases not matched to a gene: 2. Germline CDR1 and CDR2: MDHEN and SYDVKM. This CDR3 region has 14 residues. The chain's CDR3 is CASSPSGRGGELFF. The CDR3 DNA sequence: TGTGCCAGCAGTCCTAGCGGGAGGGGCGGGGAGCTGTTTTTT.